This T cell receptor (beta chain) was recovered during a study of cytomegalovirus exposure and HLA in healthy donors. General study points: Most TCR beta V segments were productive about 87% or about 30% of the time in an earlier analysis.

Details on this clone: Its specificity is unknown.

The PCR made use of 60 Vbeta and 13 Jbeta primers. The data were produced by immunoSEQ multiplex PCR, yet TCRdb's version contains in-frame clones alone and is incomplete. The table has under 150,000 clones, about 82% seen once. Trimming took 2 bases from V and 5 from J; bases not matched to a gene: 2. The V gene's germline CDR1 is MNHEY and CDR2 SVGAGI. The CDR3 contains 14 residues. The clonotype originates from a boy aged 10-17 years in good health and CMV-seronegative. The source material was PBMCs. The chain carries TRBV6-5 and TRBJ2-1; TRBD1 matches 8 bases. The CDR3 is CASSYDRGNNEQFF. CDR3 bases: TGTGCCAGCAGTTACGACAGGGGTAACAATGAGCAGTTCTTC.